This TCR beta chain comes out of a study of blood T cells in healthy people across ages. In the study overall: Roughly one uniquely barcoded beta molecule per two T cells was captured. Points from the study as a whole: Age brought a roughly linear fall in TCR beta diversity measured per million T cells. When one million T cells were used, diversity estimates were thought to be underestimates.

Isolation of PBMCs gave at least 7 million cells per sample. Trimming took 3 bases from V and 0 from J, leaving 10 bases between them. The CDR3 loop spans 15 amino acids. The second PCR ran roughly 6 to 11 cycles with a sample-barcoded 5' primer and J-beta primers. MiXCR, run by TCRdb on the 5' RACE reads, gives a single entry per CDR3 protein. The table lists 910,000 or so distinct CDR3 sequences, about 53% of them singletons. A word on this clonotype: Its antigen remains unknown.

The receptor's source is a woman aged 60 to 75 in good health. Sequencing used blood. The chain joins TRBV12-3 or TRBV12-4 to TRBJ2-3; possibly TRBD1 for D (6 bases). The CDR3 spells CASSFPGASTDTQYF. The CDR3 region has the DNA TGTGCCAGCAGTTTCCCAGGGGCTAGCACAGATACGCAGTATTTT.